This passage covers 6 T cell receptor beta chains from one sample sequenced in a study of cytomegalovirus exposure and HLA in healthy donors. It was with 60 Vbeta and 13 Jbeta primers that the PCR ran. Profiling relied on immunoSEQ multiplex PCR, and the TCRdb table lists in-frame clones only, not all of them. The sample carries roughly 130,000 clones, roughly 78% recorded once. The sequenced material came from PBMCs. The source is a middle-aged man in good health and CMV-seronegative.

The chain employs TRBV10-1 and TRBJ2-1; TRBD1 might be the D (6 bases). Looked up from germline, CDR1 is WNHNN and CDR2 is SYGVQD (reference sequence). The CDR3 covers 13 residues. V was shortened by 0 bases and J by 6 bases, with 6 bases between the two germline ends. DNA for the CDR3: TGCGCCAGCAGTGAGTCAGGGGGCAATGAGCAGTTCTTC. It is translated as CASSESGGNEQFF.

In this sample, this clone turned up a few times. A read error is likely, as this CDR3 ends without the conserved phenylalanine or tryptophan. The chain recombines TRBV2 with TRBJ1-5; D may be TRBD1 (6 bases). This CDR3 comprises 14 residues. Trimming cost V 7 bases and J 6 bases, with 16 bases left between them. The germline CDR1 and CDR2 sequences are SNHLY and FYNNEI. CDR3 in DNA: TGTGCCAGCAACGCAGTACAGGGTCTTCAGCCCCAGCATGTT. Protein: CASNAVQGLQPQHV.

The rearrangement joins TRBV5-6 to TRBJ2-7; 7 bases fit TRBD1. Germline V gene sequence: CDR1 SGHDT, CDR2 YYEEEE. The length of the CDR3 is 13 residues. The V and J ends lost 2 bases and 4 bases, in that order; junction bases with no gene match: 3. The CDR3 region has the DNA TGTGCCAGCAGCTTATACAGGGGATACGAGCAGTACTTC. Translation gives CASSLYRGYEQYF.

V is TRBV7-8 and J is TRBJ2-7; D is uncertain. Per the germline V gene, CDR1 is SGHVS and CDR2 is FQNEAQ. The ends were cut back, 2 bases at V and 7 bases at J, with 18 bases in the middle. The CDR3 loop spans 15 amino acids. The CDR3 sequence: CASSLTGSLQVEQYF. The CDR3 nucleotides read TGTGCCAGCAGCTTAACCGGTTCACTGCAGGTAGAGCAGTACTTC.

The chain links TRBV27 to TRBJ2-5; TRBD2 agrees at 8 bases. CDR1 and CDR2 (germline): MNHEY, SMNVEV (reference sequence). The ends lost 5 bases at V and 7 bases at J; junction bases unmatched: 15. This CDR3 region has 16 residues. The CDR3: CASSPSRGGEGGTQYF. The DNA for the CDR3 is TGTGCCAGCAGTCCGTCCCGGGGGGGGGAAGGAGGGACCCAGTACTTC.

The chain uses TRBV27 and TRBJ2-7, with D maybe TRBD1 (6 bases). The germline V and J ends were trimmed by 10 bases and 5 bases, with 15 bases remaining between them. The CDR3 sequence is 12 residues long. CDR1 is MNHEY, CDR2 SMNVEV, per germline (reference sequence). CDR3 coding DNA: TGTGCCACCGGCACAGGGTCTCACGAGCAGTACTTC. Its translation: CATGTGSHEQYF.